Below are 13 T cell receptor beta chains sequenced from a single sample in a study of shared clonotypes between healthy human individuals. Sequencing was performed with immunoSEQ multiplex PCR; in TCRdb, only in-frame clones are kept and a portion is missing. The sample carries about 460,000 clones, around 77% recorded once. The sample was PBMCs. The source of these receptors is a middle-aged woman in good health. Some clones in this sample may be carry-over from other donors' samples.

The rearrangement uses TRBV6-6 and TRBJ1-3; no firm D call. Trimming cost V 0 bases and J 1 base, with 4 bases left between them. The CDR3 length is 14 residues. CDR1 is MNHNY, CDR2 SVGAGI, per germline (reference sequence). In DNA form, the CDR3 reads TGTGCCAGCAGTTACTCGAGGTCTGGAAACACCATATATTTT. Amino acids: CASSYSRSGNTIYF.

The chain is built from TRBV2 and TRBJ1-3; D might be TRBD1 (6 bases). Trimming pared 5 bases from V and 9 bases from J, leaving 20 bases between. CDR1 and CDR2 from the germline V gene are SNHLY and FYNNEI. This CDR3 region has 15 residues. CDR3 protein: CASSPARGSWSTIYF. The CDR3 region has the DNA TGTGCCAGCAGTCCGGCCAGGGGCTCTTGGAGCACCATATATTTT.

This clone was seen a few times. Written as DNA, the CDR3 is TGTGCCAGCAGCCAATCCGGGACAGGGCTGGGAGAGCAGTACTTC. Amino acid sequence: CASSQSGTGLGEQYF. The chain joins TRBV11-2 to TRBJ2-7, with 9 bases lining up with TRBD1. The CDR3 length is 15 residues. Germline lookup yields CDR1 SGHAT and CDR2 FQNNGV. With 5 bases clipped from V and 7 bases from J, the junction kept 12 bases outside the gene matches.

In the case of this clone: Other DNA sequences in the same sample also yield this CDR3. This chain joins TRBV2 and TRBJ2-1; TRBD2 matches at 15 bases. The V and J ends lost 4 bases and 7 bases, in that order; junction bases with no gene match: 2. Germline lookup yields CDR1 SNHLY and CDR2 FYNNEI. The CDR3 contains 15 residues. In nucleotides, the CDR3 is TGTGCCAGCAGTGGGACTAGCGGGAGGGGGAATGAGCAGTTCTTC. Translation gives CASSGTSGRGNEQFF.

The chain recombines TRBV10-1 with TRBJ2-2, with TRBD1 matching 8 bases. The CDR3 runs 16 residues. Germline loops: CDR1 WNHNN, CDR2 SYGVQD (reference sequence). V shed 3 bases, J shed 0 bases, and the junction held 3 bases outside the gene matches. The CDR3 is CASSERTGTNTGELFF. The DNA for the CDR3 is TGCGCCAGCAGTGAAAGGACAGGGACGAACACCGGGGAGCTGTTTTTT.

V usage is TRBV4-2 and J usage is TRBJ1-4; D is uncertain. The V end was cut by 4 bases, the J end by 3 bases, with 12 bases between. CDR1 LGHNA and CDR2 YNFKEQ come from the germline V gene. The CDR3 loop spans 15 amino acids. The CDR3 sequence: CASSREGGPNEKLFF. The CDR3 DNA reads TGTGCCAGCAGCCGGGAGGGAGGGCCTAATGAAAAACTGTTTTTT.

CDR3 protein: CASSPPLGNTEAFF. The DNA for the CDR3 is TGTGCCAGCAGCCCCCCCCTAGGGAACACTGAAGCTTTCTTT. The gene calls are TRBV5-8 and TRBJ1-1; no clear D. Germline CDR1 and CDR2: SGHTS and YDEGEE. The CDR3 totals 14 residues. V lost 4 bases to trimming and J lost 1 base, with 11 bases between them.

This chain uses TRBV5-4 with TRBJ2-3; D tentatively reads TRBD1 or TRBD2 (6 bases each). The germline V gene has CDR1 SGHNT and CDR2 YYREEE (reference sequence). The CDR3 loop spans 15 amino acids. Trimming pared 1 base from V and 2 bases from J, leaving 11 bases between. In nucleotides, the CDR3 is TGTGCCAGCAGCTTGTGGGGGGCTAACACAGATACGCAGTATTTT. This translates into CASSLWGANTDTQYF.

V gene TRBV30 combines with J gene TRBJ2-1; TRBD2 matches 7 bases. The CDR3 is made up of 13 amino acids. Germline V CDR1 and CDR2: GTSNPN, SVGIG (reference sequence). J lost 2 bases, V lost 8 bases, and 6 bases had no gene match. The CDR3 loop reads CAGSSGTYNEQFF. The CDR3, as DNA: TGTGCCGGCTCTAGCGGTACCTACAATGAGCAGTTCTTC.

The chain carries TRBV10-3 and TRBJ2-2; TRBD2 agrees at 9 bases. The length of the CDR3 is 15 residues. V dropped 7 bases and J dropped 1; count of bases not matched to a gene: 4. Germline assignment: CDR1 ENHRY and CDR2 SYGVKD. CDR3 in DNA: TGTGCCATCAAAGCGGGAGGACTGAACACCGGGGAGCTGTTTTTT. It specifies CAIKAGGLNTGELFF.

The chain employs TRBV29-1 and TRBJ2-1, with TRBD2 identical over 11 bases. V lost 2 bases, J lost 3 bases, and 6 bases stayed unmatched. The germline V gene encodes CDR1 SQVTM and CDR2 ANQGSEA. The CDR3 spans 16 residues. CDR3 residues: CSVEPRTSGLYNEQFF. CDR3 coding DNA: TGCAGCGTTGAACCCAGGACTAGCGGGCTCTACAATGAGCAGTTCTTC.

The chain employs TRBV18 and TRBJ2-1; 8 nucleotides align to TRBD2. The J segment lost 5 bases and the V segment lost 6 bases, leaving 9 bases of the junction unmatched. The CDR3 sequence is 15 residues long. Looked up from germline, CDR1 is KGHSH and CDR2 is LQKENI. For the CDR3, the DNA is TGTGCCAGCTCCCCGGGGTTAGCGGGAAACAATGAGCAGTTCTTC. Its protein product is CASSPGLAGNNEQFF.

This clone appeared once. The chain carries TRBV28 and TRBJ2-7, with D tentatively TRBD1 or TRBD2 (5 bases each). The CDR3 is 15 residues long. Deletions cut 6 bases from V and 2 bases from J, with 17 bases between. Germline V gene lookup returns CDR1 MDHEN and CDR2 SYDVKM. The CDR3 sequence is CASSIRGPGTYEQYF. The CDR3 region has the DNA TGTGCCAGCAGCATTCGGGGACCCGGGACCTACGAGCAGTACTTC. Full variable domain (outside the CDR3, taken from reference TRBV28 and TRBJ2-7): DVKVTQSSRYLVKRTGEKVFLECVQDMDHENMFWYRQDPGLGLRLIYFSYDVKMKEKGDIPEGYSVSREKKERFSLILESASTNQTSMYLCASSIRGPGTYEQYFGPGTRLTVT.